Listed below are T cell receptor beta chains from one sample, sequenced in a study of cytomegalovirus exposure and HLA in healthy donors. Repertoires were generated with immunoSEQ multiplex PCR, while TCRdb's copy carries only in-frame clones and drops some. The sample contains some 120,000 clones, about four fifths of which appear only once. The sample consisted of PBMCs. These receptors came from a middle-aged woman in good health and CMV-seropositive. Each CDR3 is given with its conserved first and last residue. The D gene is left open where the match is weak. Clone size is stated in some rows and not others, as once, few, many or a class when expanded.

>TRBJ1-2|.|TRBV28|TRBD1
TGTGCCAGCAGTTCCGGGACAGGAGGCTACACCTTC
CASSSGTGGYTF
>TRBJ2-1|.|TRBV28|TRBD2
TGTGCCAGCAACCTATACCGACTAGCGGGTGCAGGGTCCTACAATGAGCAGTTCTTC
CASNLYRLAGAGSYNEQFF
>TRBJ2-7|.|TRBV6-1|.
TGTGCCAGCAGTGTAGTAGCTGGAGCGTCCTACGAGCAGTACTTC
CASSVVAGASYEQYF
>TRBJ2-2|.|TRBV2|.
TGTGCCAGCAGTCACTTTGACACCGAAGAAGAGACCGGGGAGCTGTTTTTT
CASSHFDTEEETGELFF
>TRBJ2-1|.|TRBV7-8|.
TGTGCCAGCAGCTACCCGCCTGATTTTAGCTCCTACAATGAGCAGTTCTTC
CASSYPPDFSSYNEQFF
>TRBJ2-7|.|TRBV29-1|TRBD2
TGCAGCGTTGAAGAGACTAGCGGGACCTACGAGCAGTACTTC
CSVEETSGTYEQYF
>TRBJ2-2|.|TRBV6-1|.
TGTGCCAGTGACAGCTTATACACCGGGGAGCTGTTTTTT
CASDSLYTGELFF
>TRBJ2-1|.|TRBV7-9|.
TGTGCCAGCAGCGATAGTAGCCTAGAGTGGGATGAGCAGTTCTTC
CASSDSSLEWDEQFF
>TRBJ2-1|.|TRBV5-3|TRBD2
TGTGCCAGAAGACATACTAGCGATAACAATGAGCAGTTCTTC
CARRHTSDNNEQFF
>TRBJ1-5|.|TRBV5-1|.
TGCGCCAGCAGCCTTCAGCCAGGGTTGGGCAATCAGCCCCAGCATTTT
CASSLQPGLGNQPQHF
>TRBJ1-1|.|TRBV19|.
TGTGCCAGTAGTATAGGAGCAGGGGTAAGGACTGAAGCTTTCTTT
CASSIGAGVRTEAFF
>TRBJ2-7|.|TRBV10-3|.
TGTGCCATCAGTGAGGACAGGAGCCTGGGGCAGTACTTC
CAISEDRSLGQYF
>TRBJ1-2|.|TRBV19|.
TGTGCCAGTAGTATTTCAGGGGCTGAACTCTATGGCTACACCTTC
CASSISGAELYGYTF
>TRBJ2-1|.|TRBV28|.
TGTGCCAGTCTCAGCTCCTACAATGAGCAGTTCTTC
CASLSSYNEQFF
>TRBJ2-6|.|TRBV6-4|.
TGTGCCAGCAGTGAATTTGGAGGAGTTAGCTCTGGGGCCAACGTCCTGACTTTC
CASSEFGGVSSGANVLTF
>TRBJ1-2|.|TRBV7-9|.
TGTGCCAGCAGCTTAGCCGGGGGGAACAATGGCTACACCTTC
CASSLAGGNNGYTF
>TRBJ2-7|.|TRBV7-9|.
TGTTCCAGCAGAATCGAGGGGGGGCCCTACGAGCAGTACTTC
CSSRIEGGPYEQYF
>TRBJ2-1|.|TRBV11-2|TRBD2
TGTGCCAGCAGCTTAGTCCTAGCGGGGGACAATGAGCAGTTCTTC
CASSLVLAGDNEQFF
>TRBJ2-7|.|TRBV7-8|TRBD2
TGTGCCAGCAGCGGCCCAGCGGGAGGTAGGACTAGCGAGCAGTACTTC
CASSGPAGGRTSEQYF
>TRBJ1-3|.|TRBV5-1|TRBD1
TGCGCCAGCAGCTGGGACAGGGCCTCCTCTGGAAACACCATATATTTT
CASSWDRASSGNTIYF
>TRBJ1-5|.|TRBV28|TRBD1
TGTGCCAGCAGTTTAGGGGCAGGGGGTGGCAATCAGCCCCAGCATTTT
CASSLGAGGGNQPQHF
>TRBJ1-5|.|TRBV27|.
TGTGCCAGCAGCTCGGGTCCCGTAAATCAGCCCCAGCATTTT
CASSSGPVNQPQHF
>TRBJ1-1|.|TRBV7-2|TRBD1
TGTGCCAGCAGCACTAGACAGGGTTACACTGAAGCTTTCTTT
CASSTRQGYTEAFF
>TRBJ2-7|.|TRBV7-9|.
TGTGCCAGCAGCTTAGCGTCAGCAGACGACTACCTCTACGAGCAGTACTTC
CASSLASADDYLYEQYF
>TRBJ2-3|.|TRBV6-4|TRBD1
TGTGCCAGCAGCGTCGGACAGGGGGAGGTCACAGATACGCAGTATTTT
CASSVGQGEVTDTQYF
>TRBJ2-7|.|TRBV27|.
TGTGCCAGCAGTTTAAGAGGAGGGAACGAGCAGTACTTC
CASSLRGGNEQYF
>TRBJ2-1|.|TRBV4-3|TRBD2
TGCGCCAGCAGCCGAACTCAAACTAGCGGGCCCGACGCCAATGAGCAGTTCTTC
CASSRTQTSGPDANEQFF
>TRBJ2-7|.|TRBV2|TRBD1
TGTGCCAGCAGTTTACTCTCCGCGACAGGGGGCGAGCAGTACTTC
CASSLLSATGGEQYF
>TRBJ1-1|.|TRBV6-1|.
TGTGCCAGCATCTCAGTTTCCATGAACACTGAAGCTTTCTTT
CASISVSMNTEAFF
>TRBJ2-1|.|TRBV28|TRBD2
TGTGCCAGCACCCCCCAGGGACTAGCGGGCGGGACCCATGAGCAGTTCTTC
CASTPQGLAGGTHEQFF
>TRBJ2-1|.|TRBV15|TRBD2
TGTGCCACCAGCAGAGATCGACTAGCGGGAGCCAATGAGCAGTTCTTC
CATSRDRLAGANEQFF
>TRBJ2-2|.|TRBV7-8|TRBD2
TGTGCCAGCAGCCTAAGTACGGCGGCGGGAGTAAACACCGGGGAGCTGTTTTTT
CASSLSTAAGVNTGELFF
>TRBJ1-2|once|TRBV6-8|TRBD1
TGTGCCAGCAGAGACAGGGCCCCTAACTATGGCTACACCTTC
CASRDRAPNYGYTF
>TRBJ1-5|.|TRBV6-5|.
TGTGCCAGCAGTCCTCTCGATCAGCCCCAGCATTTT
CASSPLDQPQHF
>TRBJ2-2|.|TRBV5-1|.
TGCGCCAGCAGCTTGGCGGGAGTACGGCGCACCGGGGAGCTGTTTTTT
CASSLAGVRRTGELFF
>TRBJ2-1|.|TRBV2|.
TGTGCCAGCGAGTACTCCAATGAGCAGTTCTTC
CASEYSNEQFF
>TRBJ2-1|.|TRBV5-8|TRBD2
TGTGCCAGCAGCTTCTTATCCGGGAGGTCCTACAATGAGCAGTTCTTC
CASSFLSGRSYNEQFF
>TRBJ1-1|few|TRBV5-1|TRBD1
TGCGCCAGCAGCTACCAGACAGGGGGCTCTGAAGCTTTCTTT
CASSYQTGGSEAFF
>TRBJ1-1|.|TRBV27|.
TGTGCCAGCAAGAGGGCTGGGGAAGTGGACACTGAAGCTTTCTTT
CASKRAGEVDTEAFF
>TRBJ2-7|.|TRBV28|.
TGTGCCAGCAGTTTAGTGGGGAGCTACGAGCAGTACTTC
CASSLVGSYEQYF
>TRBJ2-7|.|TRBV7-2|TRBD2
TGTGCCAGCAGCTTATTGTGGGGGAGCGGGAAGGGTGAGCAGTACTTC
CASSLLWGSGKGEQYF
>TRBJ2-3|.|TRBV6-1|.
TGTGCCAGCAGTGAAGCCAGGGTACCCACAGATACGCAGTATTTT
CASSEARVPTDTQYF
>TRBJ2-7|.|TRBV13|.
TGTGCCAGCAGCTTAGGCGGGAATTCCTACGAGCAGTACTTC
CASSLGGNSYEQYF
>TRBJ2-2|.|TRBV7-3|TRBD1
TGTGCCAGCAGCCCGGGGGTCGGGACAGGGGTCGCCGGGGAGCTGTTTTTT
CASSPGVGTGVAGELFF
>TRBJ2-5|.|TRBV19|TRBD2
TGTGCCAGTAGTAGCGGGAGACCGCAAGAGACCCAGTACTTC
CASSSGRPQETQYF
>TRBJ1-2|few|TRBV6-6|.
TGTGCCAGCAGTTACGATTCGCTTGGACAAGGGGGACGCTACACCTTC
CASSYDSLGQGGRYTF